This T cell receptor beta chain comes out of a study of CD8 T cells in Susac syndrome. CDR1 is SSHAT, CDR2 FNYEAQ, per germline (reference sequence). The CDR3 totals 13 residues. Study-wide results and limits: An acknowledgment was made by the study that its TCR sequencing and HLA analysis involved relatively few individuals.

Random-hexamer reverse transcription was applied to about 0.45 to 1 ug RNA. TCR beta CDR3 was amplified by immunoSEQ multiplex PCR. This amplification extended across 54 Vbeta and 13 Jbeta segments. One entry per CDR3 protein results from TCRdb running MiXCR on the immunoSEQ multiplex PCR reads. Of about 120,000 distinct CDR3 sequences listed, around 92% were seen once; the top ten hold around 0.085%. Concerning this clonotype: The antigen is not known. The junction departs from germline at one end; a sequencing error may be responsible.

In the multiple sclerosis control group, patients were treatment-naive and had stable or active relapsing-remitting disease. Negative isolation yielded CD4+ and CD8+ T cells, and FACS enriched TEMRA cells. The sequence derives from a human donor with multiple sclerosis. The sequenced sample was CD4+ T cells from PBMCs. The chain is built from TRBV7-7 and TRBJ2-2; D is tentatively TRBD1 or TRBD2 (5 bases each). CDR3 DNA: TGTGCTAGCAGCGGTCACAGGACCGGGGAGCTGTTTTTT. Its translation: CASSGHRTGELFF.